These 29 T cell receptor beta chains were all obtained from the same sample, sequenced in a study of blood T cell repertoires in COVID-19. Here immunoSEQ multiplex PCR was the method, and the copy in TCRdb shows in-frame clones only, minus some. Of 210,000 or so clones listed, around 90% are singletons. Sequenced input: peripheral blood. These receptors came from a man aged 30-40 years with acute or convalescent COVID-19.

The chain is built from TRBV19 and TRBJ1-2; TRBD1 matches 8 bases. There are 14 residues in the CDR3. Trimming removed 6 bases from V and 4 bases from J; junction bases left unmatched: 7. The germline V gene has CDR1 LNHDA and CDR2 SQIVND (reference sequence). The CDR3 loop is CASRMDRARYGYTF. The CDR3 nucleotides are TGTGCCAGTAGAATGGACAGGGCCCGCTATGGCTACACCTTC.

On this clone itself: As the CDR3 is not closed by the conserved phenylalanine or tryptophan, this likely results from a read error. The limits of the CDR3 on the DNA are not certain, so only TCRdb's listed CDR3 is given. The chain uses TRBV3-1 (or the pseudogene TRBV3-2) and TRBJ1-1. Per the germline V gene, CDR1 is LGHDT and CDR2 is YNNKEL (reference sequence). The length of the CDR3 is 12 amino acids, counting both ends. The CDR3 loop reads CASSQEGRRYVV.

The V call is TRBV7-2, the J call TRBJ1-1, with D possibly TRBD1 on 5 matching bases. V gave up 1 base and J gave up 3 bases, with 12 bases separating them. The CDR3 has 15 amino acids. Germline V gives CDR1 SGHTA, CDR2 FQGNSA. The CDR3 DNA sequence: TGTGCCAGCAGCTTAGAGATGTGGGGGGACACTGAAGCTTTCTTT. Translated, it gives CASSLEMWGDTEAFF. Together with reference TRBV7-2 and TRBJ1-1, the CDR3 gives the full variable domain: GAGVSQSPSNKVTEKGKDVELRCDPISGHTALYWYRQSLGQGLEFLIYFQGNSAPDKSGLPSDRFSAERTGGSVSTLTIQRTQQEDSAVYLCASSLEMWGDTEAFFGQGTRLTVV.

This chain joins TRBV4-1 and TRBJ1-1; 8 bases map to TRBD1. The CDR3 extends over 18 amino acids. Germline V gene lookup returns CDR1 MGHRA and CDR2 YSYEKL. After removal of 5 bases from V and 6 bases from J, the junction contained 20 bases not matched to a gene. CDR3 nucleotide sequence: TGCGCCAGCAGCGCCAAGATTAGGACAGGGCGGACCACCCCTGAAGCTTTCTTT. It encodes CASSAKIRTGRTTPEAFF.

The chain is built from TRBV28 and TRBJ1-2, with 9 bases identical to TRBD1. The trim removed 5 bases at V and 4 bases at J, leaving 5 bases unmatched. CDR3 length equals 14 residues. Germline V gene sequence: CDR1 MDHEN, CDR2 SYDVKM. In DNA, the CDR3 is TGTGCCAGCAGTGCCTCGGGACAGGGCTATGGCTACACCTTC. It yields the protein CASSASGQGYGYTF.

The chain couples TRBV7-9 to TRBJ2-7; 9 bases fit TRBD2. This CDR3 region has 15 residues. V shed 5 bases, J shed 1 base, and the junction held 6 bases outside the gene matches. The germline V gene has CDR1 SEHNR and CDR2 FQNEAQ (reference sequence). CDR3 DNA: TGTGCCAGCAGCCGCGGGAGGGCCGGTTCCTACGAGCAGTACTTC. This encodes CASSRGRAGSYEQYF. The whole variable domain, remainder taken from reference TRBV7-9 and TRBJ2-7, is DTGVSQNPRHKITKRGQNVTFRCDPISEHNRLYWYRQTLGQGPEFLTYFQNEAQLEKSRLLSDRFSAERPKGSFSTLEIQRTEQGDSAMYLCASSRGRAGSYEQYFGPGTRLTVT.

This rearrangement joins TRBV7-9 to TRBJ2-5, with 8 positions matching TRBD1. Trimming removed 5 bases from V and 4 bases from J; junction bases left unmatched: 9. The germline gives CDR1 SEHNR, CDR2 FQNEAQ (reference sequence). CDR3 size: 15 residues. This CDR3 reads CASSPRAGGLETQYF. CDR3 nucleotides: TGTGCCAGCAGCCCTAGGGCAGGGGGCTTAGAGACCCAGTACTTC.

The chain links TRBV6-5 to TRBJ1-1; TRBD1 matches 9 bases. This CDR3 region has 13 residues. Per germline, CDR1 MNHEY and CDR2 SVGAGI. Trimming at V came to 8 bases and at J to 9 bases, leaving 10 bases not matched to a gene. CDR3 coding DNA: TGTGCCAGCGCTAGGACAGGGGCGGGAAAAGCTTTCTTT. Protein product: CASARTGAGKAFF.

The chain joins TRBV30 to TRBJ2-7; 10 bases are a match to TRBD1. CDR1 and CDR2 from the germline V gene are GTSNPN and SVGIG (reference sequence). The V gene end was trimmed by 8 bases and the J gene end by 4 bases; junction bases not matched to a gene: 8. This CDR3 has 13 amino acids. The CDR3 DNA is TGTGCCGGAGGTGGGGACAGGGGATACGAGCAGTACTTC. Amino acids: CAGGGDRGYEQYF.

The table lists this clone with a few counts. The rearrangement joins TRBV28 to TRBJ1-6; D is ambiguous. From germline, CDR1 is MDHEN and CDR2 SYDVKM. The CDR3 spans 11 residues. Trimming removed 6 bases at V and 14 bases at J, with 11 bases between. CDR3 sequence (DNA): TGTGCCAGCAGGAAAGAGGTCACCCTCCACTTT. Amino acids: CASRKEVTLHF.

CDR3 sequence: CASSAKAGGRGETQYF. The CDR3 DNA reads TGTGCCAGCAGCGCCAAAGCGGGAGGGCGCGGAGAGACCCAGTACTTC. The chain is built from TRBV9 and TRBJ2-5, with 10 nucleotides matching TRBD2. The germline gives CDR1 SGDLS, CDR2 YYNGEE. With 3 bases clipped from V and 4 bases from J, the junction kept 9 bases outside the gene matches. The CDR3 runs 16 residues. Variable domain in full (rest from reference TRBV9 and TRBJ2-5): DSGVTQTPKHLITATGQRVTLRCSPRSGDLSVYWYQQSLDQGLQFLIQYYNGEERAKGNILERFSAQQFPDLHSELNLSSLELGDSALYFCASSAKAGGRGETQYFGPGTRLLVL.

The chain has TRBV6-7 and TRBJ2-5; the D gene is possibly TRBD1 (5 bases). TRBV6-7 is an open reading frame whose function is uncertain. Trimming shortened V by 4 bases and J by 5 bases, and 14 bases separated the two germline ends. The length of the CDR3 is 14 residues. The DNA for the CDR3 is TGTGCCAGCAGTTGGCACAGGCGATACGAGACCCAGTACTTC. Protein: CASSWHRRYETQYF.

As DNA, the CDR3 is TGTGCCACCAGTGACCCACTAGCGGTCCAAGAGACCCAGTACTTC. It specifies CATSDPLAVQETQYF. The chain couples TRBV24-1 to TRBJ2-5, with 8 bases lining up with TRBD2. This CDR3 has 15 residues. CDR1 is KGHDR, CDR2 SFDVKD, per germline. The V segment lost 4 bases and the J segment 1 base; nucleotides outside the gene matches: 4.

This chain links TRBV6-1 with TRBJ2-7; no definite D call. The germline V gene encodes CDR1 MNHNS and CDR2 SASEGT. Trimming stripped 0 bases from V and 2 bases from J, with 11 bases between. This CDR3 is built from 15 residues. The CDR3 nucleotides read TGTGCCAGCAGTGAAGCGCTGGCTAGAACCTACGAGCAGTACTTC. As protein: CASSEALARTYEQYF.

The chain joins TRBV19 to TRBJ2-3; 7 nucleotides align to TRBD2. The CDR3 is 15 residues long. Per germline, CDR1 LNHDA and CDR2 SQIVND (reference sequence). V lost 6 bases and J lost 0; bases outside the gene matches: 6. The CDR3 reads CASRWGGTSTDTQYF. In nucleotides, the CDR3 is TGTGCCAGTAGGTGGGGGGGGACTAGCACAGATACGCAGTATTTT.

The chain is built from TRBV25-1 and TRBJ2-3; a possible D gene is TRBD1 (5 bases). Germline CDR1 MGHDK, CDR2 SYGVNS. This CDR3 contains 17 residues. V was clipped by 8 bases and J by 1 base, with 22 bases between them. The CDR3 sequence: CASRMTPWQGRTDTQYF. Here the CDR3 DNA reads TGTGCCAGCCGCATGACCCCGTGGCAGGGCCGCACAGATACGCAGTATTTT.

This sequence joins TRBV2 and TRBJ1-4; 8 nucleotides agree with TRBD1. J gave up 3 bases and V 5 bases, and 5 bases lay outside the gene matches. The CDR3 has 15 residues. The germline CDR1 and CDR2 sequences are SNHLY and FYNNEI. In DNA form, the CDR3 reads TGTGCCAGCAGTTACGGACAGGGACCTAATGAAAAACTGTTTTTT. Translating it yields CASSYGQGPNEKLFF.

The chain has TRBV6-1 and TRBJ2-7; the D is unclear. The CDR3 runs 14 residues. CDR1 is MNHNS, CDR2 SASEGT, per germline. Trimming cost V 2 bases and J 4 bases, with 12 bases left between them. DNA of the CDR3: TGTGCCAGCAGTGAATTGATTGCGGATTACGAGCAGTACTTC. Its translation is CASSELIADYEQYF.

This chain joins TRBV12-3 or TRBV12-4 and TRBJ2-3, with 8 bases aligning to TRBD1. Trimming at V came to 5 bases and at J to 4 bases, leaving 2 bases not matched to a gene. The CDR3 covers 13 residues. CDR3 region: CASSRTGPDTQYF. The CDR3 DNA reads TGTGCCAGCAGTAGGACAGGGCCAGATACGCAGTATTTT.

V gene TRBV5-8 combines with J gene TRBJ2-7; possibly TRBD2 for D (6 bases). The CDR3 extends over 16 amino acids. Trimming cost V 4 bases and J 0 bases, with 17 bases left between them. Germline loops: CDR1 SGHTS, CDR2 YDEGEE. The CDR3 spells CASSVVYGGNSYEQYF. In DNA, the CDR3 is TGTGCCAGCAGCGTAGTTTATGGAGGGAACTCCTACGAGCAGTACTTC.

This clone appeared a single time. This chain uses TRBV4-1 with TRBJ2-7; TRBD2 agrees at 9 bases. The CDR3 covers 16 residues. CDR1 and CDR2 from the germline V gene are MGHRA and YSYEKL. With V trimmed by 5 bases and J by 4 bases, 12 bases remained unmatched. CDR3 sequence (DNA): TGCGCCAGCAGCGCCCACCCCCGTAGCGGGAGTTACGAGCAGTACTTC. Its protein is CASSAHPRSGSYEQYF.

V gene TRBV4-1 combines with J gene TRBJ2-4; perhaps TRBD2 as D (6 bases). Germline V gene data show CDR1 as MGHRA and CDR2 as YSYEKL. The CDR3 extends over 14 amino acids. V was cut by 0 bases and J by 8 bases, with 11 bases left in between. The CDR3 DNA reads TGCGCCAGCAGCCAAGATGCCAGGGAGGACATTCAGTACTTC. Translating it yields CASSQDAREDIQYF.

The CDR3 coding sequence is TGCGCCAGCAGGGACAGCGACAATCAGCCCCAGCATTTT. This encodes CASRDSDNQPQHF. The chain couples TRBV5-1 to TRBJ1-5; TRBD1 might be the D (6 bases). CDR3 length equals 13 residues. CDR1 and CDR2 from the germline V gene are SGHRS and YFSETQ. V gave up 5 bases and J gave up 3 bases, with 9 bases separating them.

This clone came up once. V and J are TRBV18 and TRBJ1-1; TRBD1 is a possible D gene (6 bases). This CDR3 contains 13 residues. V was cut by 6 bases and J by 3 bases, with 11 bases left in between. Germline values: CDR1 KGHSH, CDR2 LQKENI. The DNA of the CDR3 is TGTGCCAGCTCCGAGGACAGATACACTGAAGCTTTCTTT. Protein: CASSEDRYTEAFF. The full variable domain, with the rest looked up from reference TRBV18 and TRBJ1-1, is NAGVMQNPRHLVRRRGQEARLRCSPMKGHSHVYWYRQLPEEGLKFMVYLQKENIIDESGMPKERFSAEFPKEGPSILRIQQVVRGDSAAYFCASSEDRYTEAFFGQGTRLTVV.

The chain has TRBV7-9 and TRBJ1-1, with 7 bases identical to TRBD1. This CDR3 is 13 amino acids long. Trimming removed 8 bases from V and 0 bases from J; junction bases left unmatched: 3. CDR1 and CDR2 (germline): SEHNR, FQNEAQ (reference sequence). The DNA of the CDR3 is TGTGCCAGCCAGGGACAGTTGAACACTGAAGCTTTCTTT. Protein: CASQGQLNTEAFF.

J is TRBJ2-1 and V is TRBV7-2, with 10 nucleotides matching TRBD2. The CDR3 is 16 residues long. The germline V gene encodes CDR1 SGHTA and CDR2 FQGNSA. V shed 5 bases, J shed 10 bases, and the junction held 14 bases outside the gene matches. The CDR3 DNA follows: TGTGCCAGCAGCCCAAGGGGAATAGCGGGGGGAGGGGAGCAGTTCTTC. This gives the protein CASSPRGIAGGGEQFF.

The V call is TRBV3-1 (or the pseudogene TRBV3-2), the J call TRBJ2-1; 15 nucleotides line up with TRBD2. V was pared by 4 bases and J by 4 bases, with 5 bases of the junction left unmatched. CDR3 length: 17 amino acids. Germline V gene sequence: CDR1 LGHDT, CDR2 YNNKEL (reference sequence). CDR3 protein: CASSRGTSGGPYNEQFF. CDR3 DNA: TGTGCCAGCAGCCGAGGGACTAGCGGGGGGCCATACAATGAGCAGTTCTTC.

The chain carries TRBV5-6 and TRBJ1-1; D ambiguous. The CDR3 has 13 residues. V was cut by 4 bases and J by 4 bases, with 11 bases left in between. Germline CDR1 SGHDT, CDR2 YYEEEE. The CDR3 sequence is CASSGRLSTEAFF. CDR3 nucleotides: TGTGCCAGCAGCGGTAGACTTAGCACTGAAGCTTTCTTT.

V and J are TRBV12-3 or TRBV12-4 and TRBJ2-7; 10 positions agree with TRBD2. V shed 5 bases, J shed 4 bases, and the junction held 2 bases outside the gene matches. The CDR3 is 13 residues long. CDR3 bases: TGTGCCAGCAGTCCTAGCGGGAGTTACGAGCAGTACTTC. Translation gives CASSPSGSYEQYF.